This is a list of T cell receptor beta chains from one sample in a study of identifying expanded T cells in peripheral blood. The method was immunoSEQ multiplex PCR; TCRdb's version includes in-frame clones alone and lacks a portion of them. There are over 75,000 clones in the sample; about nine tenths occur only once, and 4% lies in the top ten. Material for sequencing was blood. Receptor source: a person aged 18 to 75 in good health. Each CDR3 is given with its conserved first and last residue. The D gene is left open where the match is weak. Some rows have no size entry. The others give once, few or many, or a class for an expanded clone.

>TRBV18|TRBJ2-5|-|once
TGTGCCAGCTCACCAAGGAACCAGGAGGGGGACCAAGAGACCCAGTACTTC
CASSPRNQEGDQETQYF
>TRBV5-1|TRBJ1-3|-|-
TGCGCCAGCAGCTTGGGGACCGGTGGAAACACCATATATTTT
CASSLGTGGNTIYF
>TRBV10-1|TRBJ2-2|-|few
TGCGCCAGCGGGAGATCGGCCGGGGAGCTGTTTTTT
CASGRSAGELFF
>TRBV7-9|TRBJ2-2|TRBD2|-
TGTGCCAGCAGATCCCCGACTAGCACTTACACCGGGGAGCTGTTTTTT
CASRSPTSTYTGELFF
>TRBV11-3|TRBJ1-1|-|-
TGTGCCAGCAGCCCGGGTCGGGGATACACTGAAGCTTTCTTT
CASSPGRGYTEAFF
>TRBV5-4|TRBJ1-5|-|-
TGTGCCAGCAGCTTGACCTCGAGACAGCTCAATCAGCCCCAGCATTTT
CASSLTSRQLNQPQHF
>TRBV5-1|TRBJ2-1|-|-
TGCGCCAGCAGCGGGGCCAGTTTTGATGAGCAGTTCTTC
CASSGASFDEQFF
>TRBV7-3|TRBJ1-1|-|-
TGTGCCAGCAGCCCTAGCGGCATGAACACTGAAGCTTTCTTT
CASSPSGMNTEAFF
>TRBV7-9|TRBJ2-7|TRBD2|-
TGTGCCAGCAGTCCCCGGGAGGCGTACGAGCAGTACTTC
CASSPREAYEQYF
>TRBV27|TRBJ2-1|TRBD2|-
TGTGCCAGCAGTTTCAGCGGGAGGAACAATGAGCAGTTCTTC
CASSFSGRNNEQFF
>TRBV5-6|TRBJ1-2|-|-
TGTGCCAGCAGCTTGGCGGCGAGCAACTATGGCTACACCTTC
CASSLAASNYGYTF
>TRBV9|TRBJ2-5|TRBD2|-
TGTGCCAGCAGCGGGATGCGGGGGGGATTGGGAGAGACCCAGTACTTC
CASSGMRGGLGETQYF
>TRBV6-1|TRBJ1-6|-|-
TGTGCCAGCAGTGAAAGTCAAGAGCCTAATTCACCCCTCCACTTT
CASSESQEPNSPLHF